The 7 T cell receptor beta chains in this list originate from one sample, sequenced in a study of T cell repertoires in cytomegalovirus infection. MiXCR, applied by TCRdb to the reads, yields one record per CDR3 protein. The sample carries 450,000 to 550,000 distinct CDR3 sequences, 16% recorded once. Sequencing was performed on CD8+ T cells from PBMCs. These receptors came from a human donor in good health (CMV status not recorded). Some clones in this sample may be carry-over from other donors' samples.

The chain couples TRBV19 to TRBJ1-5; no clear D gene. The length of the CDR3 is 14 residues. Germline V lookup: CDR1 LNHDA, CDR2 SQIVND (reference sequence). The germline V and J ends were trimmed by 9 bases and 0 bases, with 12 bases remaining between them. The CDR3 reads CASTERVSNQPQHF. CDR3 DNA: TGTGCCAGCACCGAGAGGGTTAGCAATCAGCCCCAGCATTTT.

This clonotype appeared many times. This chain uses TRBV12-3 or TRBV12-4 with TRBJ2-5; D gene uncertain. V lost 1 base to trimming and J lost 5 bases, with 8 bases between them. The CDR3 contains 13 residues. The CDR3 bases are TGTGCCAGCAGTTTAGTATTAAGCGAGACCCAGTACTTC. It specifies CASSLVLSETQYF.

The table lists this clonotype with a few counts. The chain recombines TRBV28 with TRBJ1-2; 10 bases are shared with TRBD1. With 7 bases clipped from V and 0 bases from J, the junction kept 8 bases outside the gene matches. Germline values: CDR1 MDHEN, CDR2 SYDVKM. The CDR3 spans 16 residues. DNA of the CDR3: TGTGCCAGCACCACCTCGGGACAGGGGCCTAACTATGGCTACACCTTC. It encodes CASTTSGQGPNYGYTF.

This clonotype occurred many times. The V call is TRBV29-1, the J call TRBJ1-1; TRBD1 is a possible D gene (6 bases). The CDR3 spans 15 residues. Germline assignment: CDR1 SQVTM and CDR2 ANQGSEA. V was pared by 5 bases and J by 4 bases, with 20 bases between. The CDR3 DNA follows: TGCAGCGTTCCCATTACCCCCAGGGGCTCCACTGAAGCTTTCTTT. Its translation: CSVPITPRGSTEAFF.

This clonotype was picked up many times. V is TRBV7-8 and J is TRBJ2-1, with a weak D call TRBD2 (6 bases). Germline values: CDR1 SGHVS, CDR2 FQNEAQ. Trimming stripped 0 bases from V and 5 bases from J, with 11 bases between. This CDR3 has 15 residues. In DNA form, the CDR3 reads TGTGCCAGCAGCTTAGCTGGGGGGTACCACAATGAGCAGTTCTTC. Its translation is CASSLAGGYHNEQFF. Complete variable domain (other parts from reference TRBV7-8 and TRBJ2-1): GAGVSQSPRYKVAKRGQDVALRCDPISGHVSLFWYQQALGQGPEFLTYFQNEAQLDKSGLPSDRFFAERPEGSVSTLKIQRTQQEDSAVYLCASSLAGGYHNEQFFGPGTRLTVL.

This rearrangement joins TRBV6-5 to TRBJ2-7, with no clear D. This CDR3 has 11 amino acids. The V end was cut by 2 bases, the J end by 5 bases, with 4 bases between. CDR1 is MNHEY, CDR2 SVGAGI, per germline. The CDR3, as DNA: TGTGCCAGCAGTTACCTTAACGAGCAGTACTTC. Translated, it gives CASSYLNEQYF.

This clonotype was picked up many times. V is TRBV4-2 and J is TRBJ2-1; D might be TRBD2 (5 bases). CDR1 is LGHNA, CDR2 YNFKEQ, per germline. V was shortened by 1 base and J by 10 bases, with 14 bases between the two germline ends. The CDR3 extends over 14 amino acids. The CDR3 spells CASSQAQLEDEQFF. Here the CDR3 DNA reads TGTGCCAGCAGCCAAGCCCAACTAGAAGACGAGCAGTTCTTC.